The next 9 T cell receptor beta chains were all read from a single sample in a study of blood T cell repertoires in COVID-19. TCRdb's table, derived via immunoSEQ multiplex PCR, lists solely in-frame clones and lacks some. The sample holds more than 60,000 clones, around 90% seen once. Sequenced input: peripheral blood. Source of these receptors: a woman at least 80 years old with active or convalescent COVID-19.

The rearrangement links TRBV19 to TRBJ1-1; D not certain. The CDR3 runs 15 residues. The V end was cut by 5 bases, the J end by 0 bases, with 13 bases between. Germline CDR1 and CDR2: LNHDA and SQIVND (reference sequence). CDR3 residues: CASSQYDTVNTEAFF. Written as DNA, the CDR3 is TGTGCCAGTAGTCAATATGATACGGTGAACACTGAAGCTTTCTTT.

This clone was seen just once. J is TRBJ2-7 and V is TRBV6-5; TRBD2 matches 10 bases. Germline V gene data show CDR1 as MNHEY and CDR2 as SVGAGI. The CDR3 runs to 15 residues. J was trimmed by 4 bases and V by 7 bases; bases with no gene match: 10. The CDR3 nucleotides are TGTGCCAGCACAGAGGGTGCTAGCGGGGGTTACGAGCAGTACTTC. As protein: CASTEGASGGYEQYF.

This sequence joins TRBV5-5 and TRBJ1-6, with D perhaps matching TRBD1 (6 bases). CDR1 SGHKS and CDR2 YYEKEE come from the germline V gene (reference sequence). V was clipped by 0 bases and J by 8 bases, with 12 bases between them. The CDR3 is made up of 15 amino acids. Here the CDR3 DNA reads TGTGCCAGCAGCTTGGCCGGACAGTCTTATTCACCCCTCCACTTT. Residues: CASSLAGQSYSPLHF.

This chain joins TRBV6-6 and TRBJ1-2; 9 nucleotides align to TRBD1. The trim removed 7 bases at V and 6 bases at J, leaving 12 bases unmatched. The CDR3 sequence is 15 residues long. Germline V CDR1 and CDR2: MNHNY, SVGAGI (reference sequence). The CDR3 bases are TGTGCCAGCACCGACGGAGGACAGGGGTTCCATGGCTACACCTTC. This gives the protein CASTDGGQGFHGYTF.

The J gene is TRBJ1-4, the V gene TRBV7-2; 7 bases are shared with TRBD1. The germline V gene has CDR1 SGHTA and CDR2 FQGNSA. The CDR3 loop spans 17 amino acids. The junction had 11 bases not matched to a gene; V was cut back by 5 bases and J by 2 bases. The CDR3 sequence: CASSRDRVSRTNEKLFF. In DNA form, the CDR3 reads TGTGCCAGCAGCAGAGACAGGGTCAGCCGGACTAATGAAAAACTGTTTTTT.

V gene TRBV6-5 combines with J gene TRBJ2-1, with D hard to call. The CDR3 is made up of 16 amino acids. Trimming removed 2 bases at V and 2 bases at J, with 13 bases between. The germline gives CDR1 MNHEY, CDR2 SVGAGI. The CDR3 loop reads CASSYAAATPYNEQFF. DNA of the CDR3: TGTGCCAGCAGTTACGCTGCGGCTACGCCCTACAATGAGCAGTTCTTC.

The genes are TRBV18 and TRBJ1-3, with TRBD1 identical over 9 bases. The germline gives CDR1 KGHSH, CDR2 LQKENI. The CDR3 is made up of 16 amino acids. Germline trimming cut 2 bases from V and 0 bases from J; bases unmatched to any gene: 2. CDR3 sequence reads: CASSPGQGSSGNTIYF. The CDR3 DNA sequence: TGTGCCAGCTCACCAGGACAGGGGAGCTCTGGAAACACCATATATTTT.

The chain uses TRBV9 and TRBJ2-1; tentatively, D is TRBD2 (6 bases). Germline assignment: CDR1 SGDLS and CDR2 YYNGEE. This CDR3 spans 15 amino acids. V lost 1 base, J lost 5 bases, and 13 bases lay in between. CDR3 sequence: CASSVPREEHNEQFF. CDR3 DNA sequence: TGTGCCAGCAGCGTACCCAGGGAGGAGCACAATGAGCAGTTCTTC.

The chain links TRBV2 to TRBJ2-5, with 7 bases matching TRBD2. This CDR3 is 15 amino acids long. The germline V gene has CDR1 SNHLY and CDR2 FYNNEI. V lost 1 base to trimming and J lost 3 bases; unmatched junction nucleotides: 5. The chain's CDR3 is CASSEGTRAEETQYF. For the CDR3, the DNA is TGTGCCAGCAGTGAAGGGACTAGGGCGGAAGAGACCCAGTACTTC.